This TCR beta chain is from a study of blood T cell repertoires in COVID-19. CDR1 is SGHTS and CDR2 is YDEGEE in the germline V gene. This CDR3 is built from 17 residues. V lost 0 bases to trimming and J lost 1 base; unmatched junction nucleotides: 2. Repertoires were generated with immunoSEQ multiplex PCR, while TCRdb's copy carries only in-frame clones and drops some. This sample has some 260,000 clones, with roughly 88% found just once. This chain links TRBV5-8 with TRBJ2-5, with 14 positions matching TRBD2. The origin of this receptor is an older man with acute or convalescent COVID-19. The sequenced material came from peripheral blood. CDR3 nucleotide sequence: TGTGCCAGCAGCTTGGGACTAGCGGGAGGGCTCCAAGAGACCCAGTACTTC. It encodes CASSLGLAGGLQETQYF. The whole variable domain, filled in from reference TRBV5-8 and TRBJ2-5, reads EAGVTQSPTHLIKTRGQQATLRCSPISGHTSVYWYQQALGLGLQFLLWYDEGEERNRGNFPPRFSGRQFPNYSSELNVNALELEDSALYLCASSLGLAGGLQETQYFGPGTRLLVL.